The 21 T cell receptor beta chains listed next were all sequenced from one sample in a study of blood T cell repertoires in COVID-19 (dated by TCRdb to the early 2020s). The library was obtained by the immunoSEQ multiplex PCR assay. TCRdb limited this immuneACCESS table to in-frame rearrangements with V and J called. A share of clones is missing; checked studies link under half to unresolved V genes, and the rest is unexplained. The sample table lists about 460,000 clones, about 85% of them with a count of one. The ten largest clones add up to roughly 8.5% of the sample. Material: PBMCs or T cells enriched from blood (not recorded which). The receptor set was obtained from a woman aged 60 to 75 who had recovered from COVID-19.

A few counts support this clone. The DNA for the CDR3 is TGTGCCAGCAGTTTGTGGACAGCACTCAATCAGCCCCAGCATTTT. Protein sequence: CASSLWTALNQPQHF. The chain joins TRBV27 to TRBJ1-5, with D maybe TRBD1 (6 bases). The V end lost 3 bases, the J end lost 3 bases, and 12 bases lay between the germline ends. The CDR3 is 15 amino acids. Germline lookup yields CDR1 MNHEY and CDR2 SMNVEV (reference sequence).

This clone came up once. The rearrangement joins TRBV3-1 (or the pseudogene TRBV3-2) to TRBJ1-1; 7 bases agree with TRBD1. J was trimmed by 4 bases and V by 6 bases; bases with no gene match: 5. CDR3 length: 13 amino acids. In germline, CDR1 is LGHDT, CDR2 YNNKEL (reference sequence). The CDR3 DNA is TGTGCCAGCAGACGTCCAGGGGGCACTGAAGCTTTCTTT. Translating it yields CASRRPGGTEAFF.

The chain links TRBV12-3 or TRBV12-4 to TRBJ2-3; a possible D gene is TRBD2 (5 bases). The CDR3 is made up of 13 amino acids. Trimming removed 6 bases at V and 2 bases at J, with 9 bases between. The CDR3 spells CASSTRYTDTQYF. The CDR3 bases are TGTGCCAGCAGCACTAGATACACAGATACGCAGTATTTT.

In regard to this clone: Compared with germline, one end of the junction differs, possibly owing to a read error. Other DNA sequences of this sample code for an identical CDR3. The chain uses TRBV5-1 and TRBJ2-2; D might be TRBD2 (5 bases). Per germline, CDR1 SGHRS and CDR2 YFSETQ. The CDR3 runs to 15 residues. This chain's CDR3 is CASSSSGPSTGELFF. CDR3 sequence (DNA): TGCGCTAGCAGCTCAAGCGGCCCTTCTACCGGGGAGCTGTTTTTT. Looking up the rest from reference TRBV5-1 and TRBJ2-2 gives the full variable domain: KAGVTQTPRYLIKTRGQQVTLSCSPISGHRSVSWYQQTPGQGLQFLFEYFSETQRNKGNFPGRFSGRQFSNSRSEMNVSTLELGDSALYLCASSSSGPSTGELFFGEGSRLTVL.

The gene calls are TRBV3-1 (or the pseudogene TRBV3-2) and TRBJ1-2; TRBD1 matches at 7 bases. With 4 bases clipped from V and 2 bases from J, the junction kept 7 bases outside the gene matches. Germline V lookup: CDR1 LGHDT, CDR2 YNNKEL (reference sequence). This CDR3 is 15 amino acids long. This CDR3 reads CASSRIRTGNYGYTF. CDR3 coding DNA: TGTGCCAGCAGCCGGATTAGGACAGGAAACTATGGCTACACCTTC.

This chain joins TRBV4-2 and TRBJ1-2; 10 bases match TRBD1. This CDR3 spans 14 amino acids. The germline gives CDR1 LGHNA, CDR2 YNFKEQ. V gave up 5 bases and J gave up 6 bases; unmatched junction bases: 6. CDR3 residues: CASSNSDRGNGYTF. CDR3 nucleotide sequence: TGTGCCAGCAGCAACTCGGACAGGGGGAATGGCTACACCTTC.

The chain combines TRBV27 with TRBJ2-7, with D perhaps matching TRBD2 (7 bases). Trimming cost V 6 bases and J 0 bases, with 21 bases left between them. Germline values: CDR1 MNHEY, CDR2 SMNVEV (reference sequence). This CDR3 is built from 17 residues. Written as DNA, the CDR3 is TGTGCCAGCAGGGGATGGGGCGGGGGCAGGTACTCCTACGAGCAGTACTTC. It is translated as CASRGWGGGRYSYEQYF.

Many counts were recorded for this clone. V usage is TRBV2 and J usage is TRBJ2-2; 12 bases line up with TRBD2. The CDR3 covers 15 residues. CDR1 is SNHLY, CDR2 FYNNEI, per germline. V dropped 6 bases and J dropped 6; count of bases not matched to a gene: 5. This chain's CDR3 is CASRPSSGGAGELFF. The DNA for the CDR3 is TGTGCCAGCAGACCTTCTAGCGGGGGGGCCGGGGAGCTGTTTTTT.

The J gene is TRBJ1-2, the V gene TRBV5-4; 7 nucleotides align to TRBD1. This CDR3 comprises 16 residues. The J segment lost 5 bases and the V segment lost 4 bases, leaving 14 bases of the junction unmatched. The V gene's germline CDR1 is SGHNT and CDR2 YYREEE (reference sequence). The CDR3 nucleotides are TGTGCCAGCAGCCGAGGGTGGTGGTCAGGGGGGTATGGCTACACCTTC. Its protein is CASSRGWWSGGYGYTF.

The chain combines TRBV7-9 with TRBJ2-5; no reliable D call. The CDR3 is 12 residues long. Germline assignment: CDR1 SEHNR and CDR2 FQNEAQ (reference sequence). The V end was cut by 3 bases, the J end by 1 base, with 3 bases between. CDR3 nucleotides: TGTGCCAGCAGCTTTAGCCAAGAGACCCAGTACTTC. It specifies CASSFSQETQYF.

The V gene is TRBV5-4, the J gene TRBJ1-3; D call uncertain. The CDR3 is 15 amino acids. Between the trimmed V and J ends, which lost 4 bases and 4 bases, there was a span of 15 bases. From germline, CDR1 is SGHNT and CDR2 YYREEE (reference sequence). CDR3: CASSQARSRGNTIYF. In nucleotides, the CDR3 is TGTGCCAGCAGCCAAGCGAGGTCCAGAGGAAACACCATATATTTT.

V is TRBV3-1 (or the pseudogene TRBV3-2) and J is TRBJ1-2; perhaps TRBD1 as D (5 bases). The V gene's germline CDR1 is LGHDT and CDR2 YNNKEL (reference sequence). Trimming stripped 4 bases from V and 2 bases from J, with 11 bases between. The CDR3 covers 14 residues. CDR3 in amino acids: CASSLKTDNYGYTF. Here the CDR3 DNA reads TGTGCCAGCAGCCTGAAGACAGACAACTATGGCTACACCTTC.

This rearrangement joins TRBV7-6 to TRBJ2-3, with D hard to call. The V gene lost 1 base and the J gene lost 1 base, with 9 bases spanning the gap. Germline loops: CDR1 SGHVS, CDR2 FNYEAQ. The CDR3 totals 15 residues. CDR3 nucleotides: TGTGCCAGCAGCTTAGTCCCTTCTGGCACAGATACGCAGTATTTT. Its protein is CASSLVPSGTDTQYF.

The chain carries TRBV5-1 and TRBJ2-5, with 10 bases identical to TRBD2. The V and J ends lost 0 bases and 2 bases, in that order; junction bases with no gene match: 1. There are 15 residues in the CDR3. The germline gives CDR1 SGHRS, CDR2 YFSETQ. CDR3 in DNA: TGCGCCAGCAGCTTGGCGGGACTAGCGCAAGAGACCCAGTACTTC. This sequence encodes CASSLAGLAQETQYF.

This clone has a handful of counts. The chain recombines TRBV19 with TRBJ1-5; D call uncertain. CDR3 length: 12 amino acids. Germline lookup yields CDR1 LNHDA and CDR2 SQIVND (reference sequence). V was trimmed by 5 bases and J by 4 bases, leaving 6 bases between them. The CDR3 reads CASSLANQPQHF. The CDR3 nucleotides are TGTGCCAGTAGTCTAGCGAATCAGCCCCAGCATTTT.

The V and J genes are TRBV2 and TRBJ1-4, with D uncertain. The V end was cut by 7 bases, the J end by 1 base, with 4 bases between. CDR1 and CDR2 from the germline V gene are SNHLY and FYNNEI. The CDR3 has 12 residues. The CDR3 DNA is TGTGCCAGCACCTTAACTAATGAAAAACTGTTTTTT. It is translated as CASTLTNEKLFF. The full variable domain, its missing parts supplied by reference TRBV2 and TRBJ1-4, is EPEVTQTPSHQVTQMGQEVILRCVPISNHLYFYWYRQILGQKVEFLVSFYNNEISEKSEIFDDQFSVERPDGSNFTLKIRSTKLEDSAMYFCASTLTNEKLFFGSGTQLSVL.

The chain recombines TRBV19 with TRBJ1-5, with 7 bases matching TRBD1. This CDR3 region has 15 residues. The germline gives CDR1 LNHDA, CDR2 SQIVND (reference sequence). The junction had 11 bases not matched to a gene; V was cut back by 5 bases and J by 7 bases. CDR3 residues: CASSLSDRENQPQHF. As DNA, the CDR3 is TGTGCCAGTAGTCTTTCAGACAGGGAGAACCAGCCCCAGCATTTT.

In this sample, this clone turned up a few times. This chain links TRBV7-6 with TRBJ1-3, with no clear D. The CDR3 contains 16 residues. Germline CDR1 and CDR2: SGHVS and FNYEAQ. Deletions cut 2 bases from V and 0 bases from J, with 11 bases between. The CDR3 spells CASSLIPGGSGNTIYF. For the CDR3, the DNA is TGTGCCAGCAGCTTAATCCCCGGCGGCTCTGGAAACACCATATATTTT.

V gene TRBV29-1 combines with J gene TRBJ1-2; perhaps TRBD1 as D (5 bases). The V gene's germline CDR1 is SQVTM and CDR2 ANQGSEA. CDR3 length: 12 amino acids. V was cut by 3 bases and J by 7 bases, with 12 bases left in between. The DNA of the CDR3 is TGCAGCGTTGAGTCGGGGGGTCTTGGCTACACCTTC. Translated: CSVESGGLGYTF.

The chain has TRBV6-5 and TRBJ1-2; D possibly corresponds to TRBD1 (6 bases). Per germline, CDR1 MNHEY and CDR2 SVGAGI. The CDR3 length is 15 residues. V lost 0 bases and J 6 bases, leaving 14 bases between the germline ends. CDR3 bases: TGTGCCAGCAGTTACTCGGAATGGGGGCCCAATGGCTACACCTTC. Translating gives CASSYSEWGPNGYTF.

This chain joins TRBV29-1 and TRBJ1-1; D might be TRBD1 (6 bases). CDR3 length: 13 amino acids. V lost 5 bases and J 0 bases, leaving 10 bases between the germline ends. Germline CDR1 SQVTM, CDR2 ANQGSEA. CDR3 DNA: TGCAGCGTTACCGGACAGTTGAACACTGAAGCTTTCTTT. Translating gives CSVTGQLNTEAFF.